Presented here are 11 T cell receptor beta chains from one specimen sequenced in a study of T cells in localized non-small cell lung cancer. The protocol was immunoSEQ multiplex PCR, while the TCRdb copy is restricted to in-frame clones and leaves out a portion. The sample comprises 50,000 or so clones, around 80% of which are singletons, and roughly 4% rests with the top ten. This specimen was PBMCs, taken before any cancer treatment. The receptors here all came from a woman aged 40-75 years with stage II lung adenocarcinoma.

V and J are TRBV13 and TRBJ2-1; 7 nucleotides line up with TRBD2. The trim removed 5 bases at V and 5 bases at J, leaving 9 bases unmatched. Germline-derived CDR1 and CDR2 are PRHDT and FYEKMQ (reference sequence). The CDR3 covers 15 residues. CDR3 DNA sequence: TGTGCCAGCAGCAATACTAGCGAATATGACAATGAGCAGTTCTTC. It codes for CASSNTSEYDNEQFF. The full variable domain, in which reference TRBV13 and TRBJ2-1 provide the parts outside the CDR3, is AAGVIQSPRHLIKEKRETATLKCYPIPRHDTVYWYQQGPGQDPQFLISFYEKMQSDKGSIPDRFSAQQFSDYHSELNMSSLELGDSALYFCASSNTSEYDNEQFFGPGTRLTVL.

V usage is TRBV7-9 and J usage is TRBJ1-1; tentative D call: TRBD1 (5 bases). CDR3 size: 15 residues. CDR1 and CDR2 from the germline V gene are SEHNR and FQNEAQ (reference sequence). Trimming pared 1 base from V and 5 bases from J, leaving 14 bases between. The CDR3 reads CASSLVPGADTEAFF. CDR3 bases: TGTGCCAGCAGCTTAGTTCCCGGGGCGGATACTGAAGCTTTCTTT. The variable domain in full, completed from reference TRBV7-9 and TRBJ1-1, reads DTGVSQNPRHKITKRGQNVTFRCDPISEHNRLYWYRQTLGQGPEFLTYFQNEAQLEKSRLLSDRFSAERPKGSFSTLEIQRTEQGDSAMYLCASSLVPGADTEAFFGQGTRLTVV.

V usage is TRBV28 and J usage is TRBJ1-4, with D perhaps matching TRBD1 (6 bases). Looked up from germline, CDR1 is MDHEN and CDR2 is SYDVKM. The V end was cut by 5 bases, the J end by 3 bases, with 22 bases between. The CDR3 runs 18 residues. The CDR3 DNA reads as TGTGCCAGCAGTCCGCAAACAGGGAAGGCGGCGGCTAATGAAAAACTGTTTTTT. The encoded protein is CASSPQTGKAAANEKLFF.

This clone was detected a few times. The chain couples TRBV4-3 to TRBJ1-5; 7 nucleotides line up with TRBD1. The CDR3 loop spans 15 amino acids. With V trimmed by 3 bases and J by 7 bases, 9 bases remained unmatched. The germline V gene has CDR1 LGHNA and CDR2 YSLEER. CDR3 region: CASSHNRGGGQPQHF. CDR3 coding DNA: TGCGCCAGCAGCCACAACAGGGGAGGCGGCCAGCCCCAGCATTTT.

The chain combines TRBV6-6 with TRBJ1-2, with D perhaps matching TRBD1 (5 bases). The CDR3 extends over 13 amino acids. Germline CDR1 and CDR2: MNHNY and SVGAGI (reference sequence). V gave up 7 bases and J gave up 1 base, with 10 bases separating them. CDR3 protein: CASKRDDNYGYTF. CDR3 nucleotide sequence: TGTGCCAGCAAGAGGGACGATAACTATGGCTACACCTTC.

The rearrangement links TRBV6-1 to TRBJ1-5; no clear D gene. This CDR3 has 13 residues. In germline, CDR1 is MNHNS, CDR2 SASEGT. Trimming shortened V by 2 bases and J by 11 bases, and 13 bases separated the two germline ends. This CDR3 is CASSESRNGAQHF. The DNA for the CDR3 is TGTGCCAGCAGTGAATCCCGAAACGGGGCCCAGCATTTT.

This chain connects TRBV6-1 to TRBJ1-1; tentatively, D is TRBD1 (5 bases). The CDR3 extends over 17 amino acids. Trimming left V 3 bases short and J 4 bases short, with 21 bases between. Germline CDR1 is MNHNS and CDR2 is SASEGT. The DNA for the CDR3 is TGTGCCAGCAGTGATGGCAGGGTTTTATCCCGTAGCACTGAAGCTTTCTTT. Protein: CASSDGRVLSRSTEAFF.

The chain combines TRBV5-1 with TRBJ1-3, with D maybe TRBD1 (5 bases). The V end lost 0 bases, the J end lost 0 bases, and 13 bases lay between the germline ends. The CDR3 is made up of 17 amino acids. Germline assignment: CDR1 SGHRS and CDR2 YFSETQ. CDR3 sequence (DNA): TGCGCCAGCAGCTTGGAACGGGGACCCTCCTCTGGAAACACCATATATTTT. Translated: CASSLERGPSSGNTIYF. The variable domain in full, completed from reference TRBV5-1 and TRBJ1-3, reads KAGVTQTPRYLIKTRGQQVTLSCSPISGHRSVSWYQQTPGQGLQFLFEYFSETQRNKGNFPGRFSGRQFSNSRSEMNVSTLELGDSALYLCASSLERGPSSGNTIYFGEGSWLTVV.

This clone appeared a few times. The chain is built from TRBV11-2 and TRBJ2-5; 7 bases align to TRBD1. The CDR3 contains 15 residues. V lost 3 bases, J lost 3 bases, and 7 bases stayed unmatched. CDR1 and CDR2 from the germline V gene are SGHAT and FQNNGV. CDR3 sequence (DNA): TGTGCCAGCAGCTTCAGGGGGTTTCAGGAAGAGACCCAGTACTTC. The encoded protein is CASSFRGFQEETQYF.

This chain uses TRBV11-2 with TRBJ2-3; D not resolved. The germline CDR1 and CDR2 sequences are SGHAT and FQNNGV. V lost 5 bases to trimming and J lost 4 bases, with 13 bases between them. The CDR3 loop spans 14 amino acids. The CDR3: CASSLPDGADTQYF. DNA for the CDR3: TGTGCCAGCAGCCTCCCCGACGGTGCAGATACGCAGTATTTT.

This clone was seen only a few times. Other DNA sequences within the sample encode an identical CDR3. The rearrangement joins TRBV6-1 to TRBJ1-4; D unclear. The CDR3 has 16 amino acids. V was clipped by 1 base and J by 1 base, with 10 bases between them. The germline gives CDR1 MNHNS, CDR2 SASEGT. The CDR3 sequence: CASSEVSGRTNEKLFF. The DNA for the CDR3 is TGTGCCAGCAGTGAAGTCAGCGGGAGAACTAATGAAAAACTGTTTTTT.